This T cell receptor (beta chain) is drawn from a study of post-analysis software for immune sequencing data (dated by TCRdb to between 2015 and 2017). With respect to the entire study: Recorded disease courses included relapsing-remitting, secondary progressive and progressive-relapsing multiple sclerosis, with some patients lacking subtype annotation. The multiple sclerosis patient repertoires were compared with 11 previously published healthy control repertoires from donors aged roughly 6 to 27 years. A subset of samples was prepared in parallel using single-end sample barcoding, then pooled and co-amplified after Illumina adapter ligation. Study-level results and caveats: Multiple sclerosis patients had significantly lower normalized Chao1 diversity than controls, a result that suggests substantial peripheral T-cell clonal expansion. The multiple sclerosis patient group was slightly younger than the control group. Roughly 5 TRBV segments, including TRBV5-6, TRBV5-1 and TRBV20-1, were significantly more frequent in patients than controls. Direct clustering with F measure revealed strong co-clustering of samples prepared in the same batch, which led to a batch-effect correction.

The cysteine opens and the phenylalanine closes a CDR3 of 13 amino acids. This entry keeps only the CDR3 DNA: 39 bases, framed from base 1. The germline V gene (reference sequence) gives CDR1 as MNHEY and CDR2 as SMNVEV. V loses 8 bases at its end and J loses 0 bases; junction bases beyond the gene matches: 2. TCR beta repertoires were profiled from peripheral blood of roughly 13 young patients with multiple sclerosis to demonstrate the VDJtools post-analysis software. The multiple sclerosis patients were children and adolescents ranging in age from roughly 6 to 15 years. Library prep was done by PCR. TCRdb records Illumina HiSeq 2500 as the sequencer. To reduce PCR and sequencing biases, unique molecular identifiers were incorporated into the TCR beta cDNA libraries. About 500,000 cDNA molecules were obtained for every 1 to 10 million input T cells, so each molecule roughly corresponded to one T cell. Patient libraries were prepared and sequenced with the same protocol used for the earlier healthy control dataset. Within a given batch, samples were prepared together, multiplexed and sequenced on the same HiSeq lane. Per the authors' processing: Raw barcoded reads were processed with MIGEC, and single-read molecular identifier groups were discarded before consensus assembly and CDR3 extraction. Clonotype tables were post-analysed with VDJtools, normalizing diversity by down-sampling all datasets to the smallest sample size. To correct batch-related cross-sample contamination, repertoire overlap clustering matched CDR3 amino acid sequences but not nucleotide sequences. TCRdb trimmed public reads at Q25 via fastp, called clones via MiXCR and kept in-frame beta chains. Here each entry gathers all rows of one CDR3 protein and keeps the most common genes and DNA. TCRdb, not the authors, supplied the V and J calls. Across this sample there are some 260,000 distinct CDR3 sequences, with around 34% seen only once. Together, the top ten hold less than 6% of the sample.

This clonotype was picked up many times. Its specific antigen is unknown. Base qualities are missing; no much larger clone stands one base away. The clonotype comes from a girl aged 10-17 years with multiple sclerosis. The sequencing sample was made of blood. The chain is assembled from TRBV27 and TRBJ2-7, and 9 junctional nucleotides match TRBD1. The nucleotides are TGTGCCAGCGGACAGGGGAGCTCCTACGAGCAGTACTTC. This encodes CASGQGSSYEQYF.